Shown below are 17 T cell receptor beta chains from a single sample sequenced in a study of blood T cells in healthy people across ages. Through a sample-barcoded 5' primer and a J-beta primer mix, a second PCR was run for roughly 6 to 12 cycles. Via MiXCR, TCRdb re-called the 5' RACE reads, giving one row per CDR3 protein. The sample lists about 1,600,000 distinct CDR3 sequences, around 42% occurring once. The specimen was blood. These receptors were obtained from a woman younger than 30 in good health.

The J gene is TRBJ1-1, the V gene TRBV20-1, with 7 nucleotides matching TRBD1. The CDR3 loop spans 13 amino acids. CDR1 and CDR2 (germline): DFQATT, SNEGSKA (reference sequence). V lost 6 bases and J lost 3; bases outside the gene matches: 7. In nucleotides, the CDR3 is TGCAGTGCCCCCCCCGGGACAGACACTGAAGCTTTCTTT. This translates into CSAPPGTDTEAFF.

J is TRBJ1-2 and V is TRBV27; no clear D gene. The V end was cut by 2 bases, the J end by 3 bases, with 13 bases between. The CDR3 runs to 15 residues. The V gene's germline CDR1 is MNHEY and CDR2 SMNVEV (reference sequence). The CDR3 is CASSLNFRVDYGYTF. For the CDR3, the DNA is TGTGCCAGCAGTTTAAATTTCCGGGTTGACTATGGCTACACCTTC.

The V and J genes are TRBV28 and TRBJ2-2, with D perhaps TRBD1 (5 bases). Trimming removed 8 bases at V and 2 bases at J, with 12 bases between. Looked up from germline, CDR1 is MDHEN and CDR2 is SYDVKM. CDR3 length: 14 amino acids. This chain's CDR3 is CASEETANTGELFF. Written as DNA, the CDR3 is TGTGCCAGCGAAGAGACAGCTAACACCGGGGAGCTGTTTTTT.

CDR3 in amino acids: CASSQAINTEAFF. For the CDR3, the DNA is TGCGCCAGCAGCCAAGCGATAAACACTGAAGCTTTCTTT. The V call is TRBV4-1, the J call TRBJ1-1; no clear D gene. Trimming left V 1 base short and J 2 bases short, with 5 bases between. CDR1 and CDR2 from the germline V gene are MGHRA and YSYEKL. This CDR3 comprises 13 residues.

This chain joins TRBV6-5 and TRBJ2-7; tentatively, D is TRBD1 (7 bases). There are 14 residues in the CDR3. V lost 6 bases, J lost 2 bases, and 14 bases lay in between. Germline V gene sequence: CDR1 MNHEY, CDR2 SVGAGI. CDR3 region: CASRKGASAYEQYF. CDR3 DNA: TGTGCCAGCAGGAAGGGGGCTAGCGCCTACGAGCAGTACTTC.

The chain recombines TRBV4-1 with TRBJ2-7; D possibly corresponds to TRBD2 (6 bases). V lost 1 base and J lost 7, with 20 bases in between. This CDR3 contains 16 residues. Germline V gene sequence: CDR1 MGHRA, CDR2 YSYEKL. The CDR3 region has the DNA TGCGCCAGCAGCCAAGTCGGGGGAAGCTCCTACAATGAGCAGTACTTC. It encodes CASSQVGGSSYNEQYF.

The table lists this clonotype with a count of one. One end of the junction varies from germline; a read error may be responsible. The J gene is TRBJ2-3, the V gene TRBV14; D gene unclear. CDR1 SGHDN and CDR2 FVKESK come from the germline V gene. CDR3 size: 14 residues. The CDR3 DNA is TGTGCCGGCAGCCAATCCCTCACCACAGATACGCAGTATTTT. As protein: CAGSQSLTTDTQYF. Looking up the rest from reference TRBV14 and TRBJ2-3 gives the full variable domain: EAGVTQFPSHSVIEKGQTVTLRCDPISGHDNLYWYRRVMGKEIKFLLHFVKESKQDESGMPNNRFLAERTGGTYSTLKVQPAELEDSGVYFCAGSQSLTTDTQYFGPGTRLTVL.

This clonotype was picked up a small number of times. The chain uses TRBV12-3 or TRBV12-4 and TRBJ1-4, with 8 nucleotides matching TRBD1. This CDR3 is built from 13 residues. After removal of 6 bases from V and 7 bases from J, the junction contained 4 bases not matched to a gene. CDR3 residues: CASRPQGGEKLFF. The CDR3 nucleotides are TGTGCCAGCAGACCACAGGGGGGTGAAAAACTGTTTTTT.

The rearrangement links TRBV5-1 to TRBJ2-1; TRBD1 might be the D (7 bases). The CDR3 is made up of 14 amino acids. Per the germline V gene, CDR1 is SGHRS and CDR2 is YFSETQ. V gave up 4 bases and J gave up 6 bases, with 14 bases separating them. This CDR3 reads CASSVDRRGNEQFF. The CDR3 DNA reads TGCGCCAGCAGCGTGGACAGGCGGGGCAATGAGCAGTTCTTC.

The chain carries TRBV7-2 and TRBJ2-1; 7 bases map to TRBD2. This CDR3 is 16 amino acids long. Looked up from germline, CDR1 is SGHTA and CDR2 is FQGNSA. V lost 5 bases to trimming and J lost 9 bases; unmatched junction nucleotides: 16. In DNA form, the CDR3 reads TGTGCCAGCAGCCCCGGTGGAGCGGGGAGACGGAGTGAGCAGTTCTTC. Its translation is CASSPGGAGRRSEQFF.

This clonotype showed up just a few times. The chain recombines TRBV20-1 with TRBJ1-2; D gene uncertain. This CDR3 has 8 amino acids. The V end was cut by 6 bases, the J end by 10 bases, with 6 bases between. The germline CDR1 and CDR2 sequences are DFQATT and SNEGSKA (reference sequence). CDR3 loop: CSARDYTF. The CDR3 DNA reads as TGCAGTGCCCGGGACTACACCTTC.

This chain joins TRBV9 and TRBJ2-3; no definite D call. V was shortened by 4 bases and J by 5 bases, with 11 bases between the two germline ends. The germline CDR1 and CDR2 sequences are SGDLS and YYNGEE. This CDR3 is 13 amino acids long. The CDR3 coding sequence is TGTGCCAGCAGCTTCTTTGAGGTAGATACGCAGTATTTT. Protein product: CASSFFEVDTQYF.

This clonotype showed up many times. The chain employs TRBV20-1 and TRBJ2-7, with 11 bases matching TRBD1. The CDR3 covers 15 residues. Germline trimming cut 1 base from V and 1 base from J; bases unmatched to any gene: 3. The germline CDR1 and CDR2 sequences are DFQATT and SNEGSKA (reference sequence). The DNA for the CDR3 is TGCAGTGCTAGAGCCGGGACAGGGGGATCCTACGAGCAGTACTTC. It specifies CSARAGTGGSYEQYF.

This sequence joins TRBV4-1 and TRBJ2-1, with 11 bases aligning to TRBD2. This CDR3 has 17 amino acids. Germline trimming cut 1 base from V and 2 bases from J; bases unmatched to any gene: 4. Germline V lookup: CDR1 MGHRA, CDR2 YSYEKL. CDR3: CASSQVSSGGPYNEQFF. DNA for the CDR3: TGCGCCAGCAGCCAAGTCTCTAGCGGGGGGCCCTACAATGAGCAGTTCTTC.

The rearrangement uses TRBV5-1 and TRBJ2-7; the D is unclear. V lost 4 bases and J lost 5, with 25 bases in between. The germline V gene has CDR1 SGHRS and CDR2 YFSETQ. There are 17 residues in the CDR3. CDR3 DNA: TGCGCCAGCAGCCCTGGCCACGGAAGCGCGGCGATGAACGAGCAGTACTTC. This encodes CASSPGHGSAAMNEQYF.

The CDR3 region has the DNA TGTGCCAGCAGCCAAGGACCGTTGAGCACTGAAGCTTTCTTT. Translated: CASSQGPLSTEAFF. The chain combines TRBV3-1 with TRBJ1-1; D gene ambiguous. Trimming removed 1 base at V and 4 bases at J, with 10 bases between. Germline CDR1 reads LGHDT; CDR2 reads YNNKEL (reference sequence). CDR3 length equals 14 residues.

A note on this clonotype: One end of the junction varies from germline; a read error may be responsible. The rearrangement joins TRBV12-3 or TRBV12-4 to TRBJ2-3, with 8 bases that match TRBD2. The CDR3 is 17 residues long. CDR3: CASSPTTRTSRPDAQYF. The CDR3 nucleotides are TGTGCCAGCAGTCCCACTACCAGGACTAGCCGCCCAGATGCGCAGTATTTT.